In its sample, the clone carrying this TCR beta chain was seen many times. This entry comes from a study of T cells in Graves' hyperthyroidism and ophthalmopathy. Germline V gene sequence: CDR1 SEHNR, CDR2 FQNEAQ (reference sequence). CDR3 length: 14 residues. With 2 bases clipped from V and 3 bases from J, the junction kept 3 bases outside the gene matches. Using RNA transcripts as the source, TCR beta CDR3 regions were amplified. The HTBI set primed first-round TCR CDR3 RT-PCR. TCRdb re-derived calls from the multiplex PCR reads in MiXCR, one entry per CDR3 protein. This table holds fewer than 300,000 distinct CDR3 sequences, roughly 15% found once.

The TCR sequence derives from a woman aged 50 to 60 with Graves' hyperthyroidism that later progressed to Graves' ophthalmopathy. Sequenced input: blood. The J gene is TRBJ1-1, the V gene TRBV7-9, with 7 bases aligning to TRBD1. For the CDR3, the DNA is TGTGCCAGCAGCTTAACACAGGGGTACACTGAAGCTTTCTTT. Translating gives CASSLTQGYTEAFF.